This T cell receptor beta chain originates from a study of cytomegalovirus exposure and HLA in healthy donors. General observations from the study: Reports indicate that TCR beta sequences accurately predicted the HLA-A and HLA-B alleles of most subjects. V- and J-gene trimming of TCR beta was linked (in a later analysis) to a missense DCLRE1C variant.

This clone was recorded only once. Its specificity is not known. With 6 bases removed from V and 3 bases from J, the gap between germline ends came to 10 bases. The germline V gene has CDR1 SGDLS and CDR2 YYNGEE. This CDR3 contains 13 residues. PCR involved 60 Vbeta and 13 Jbeta primers. Using immunoSEQ multiplex PCR, the repertoire was profiled, and TCRdb retains in-frame clones only, with some absent. Of 170,000 or so clones listed, around three quarters are singletons. The chain carries TRBV9 and TRBJ1-5; TRBD1 is a possible D gene (6 bases). Sequenced sample: PBMCs. The sequence was collected from a woman aged 40 to 55 in good health and CMV-seronegative. CDR3 nucleotides: TGTGCCAGCACTCAGGGGACCAATCAGCCCCAGCATTTT. Translated: CASTQGTNQPQHF.